This T cell receptor beta chain was identified in a study of technical replicates of blood from several donors. The CDR3 consists of 14 residues. V was clipped by 5 bases and J by 4 bases; unmatched bases: 8. CDR1 and CDR2 from the germline V gene are SEHNR and FQNEAQ (reference sequence). Repertoires were generated with immunoSEQ multiplex PCR, while TCRdb's copy carries only in-frame clones and drops some. This table holds around 80,000 clones, 95% to 98% found once. This sequence was found in a human donor in good health. Sequences were obtained from T cells isolated from PBMCs. The chain carries TRBV7-9 and TRBJ2-7, with TRBD1 matching over 7 bases. This chain's CDR3 is CASSPWDRVYEQYF. CDR3 in DNA: TGTGCCAGCAGCCCATGGGACAGAGTATACGAGCAGTACTTC.